The present entry profiles one T cell receptor (beta chain) with its context. Antigen: not known. The PCR had 60 Vbeta and 13 Jbeta primers. Data came from immunoSEQ multiplex PCR; TCRdb stores just in-frame clones and leaves some out. This sample carries about 110,000 clones, around 81% of them seen once, and the ten largest clones take 2.2%. V lost 6 bases and J lost 5, with 16 bases in between. CDR1 is MNHEY and CDR2 is SMNVEV in the germline V gene (reference sequence). The CDR3 is made up of 14 amino acids. The sample belongs to a study of cytomegalovirus exposure and HLA in healthy donors. Findings and limits, study-wide: Most TCR sequences showed up rarely, but some public TCRs showed up in many donors. CMV serostatus stood as the only immune exposure information on hand.

This TCR was recovered from a woman in her twenties or thirties in good health and CMV-seronegative. The chain couples TRBV27 to TRBJ2-5; D is perhaps TRBD2 (5 bases). The specimen sequenced was PBMCs. The CDR3 sequence is CASSPFLAGETQYF. As DNA, the CDR3 is TGTGCCAGCAGCCCCTTCCTAGCCGGGGAGACCCAGTACTTC.